The T cell receptor beta chain described here comes from a study of regulatory T cells in long-lasting Graves disease (dated by TCRdb to the early 2020s). Concerning the study at large: Antithyroid drugs had been taken for less than 3 months by newly diagnosed Graves' disease patients. Patients with persistent Graves' disease were compared with patients with newly diagnosed Graves' disease using TCR sequencing and RNA sequencing of peripheral blood. The study was conducted in China and was registered as a clinical trial. A total of approximately 35 samples underwent TCR sequencing: around 13 from persistent and roughly 20 from newly diagnosed Graves' disease patients.

Study-level results and caveats: As a limitation, the authors acknowledged that the small sample size may reduce accuracy. Only peripheral blood was studied, because thyroid tissue, the primary lesion, was inaccessible. Lower TCR Shannon entropy and fewer highly expanded clones were observed in persistent Graves' disease patients than in newly diagnosed patients, which suggested clonal expansion. Sequencing and analysis were limited to the TCR beta chain. Patients with persistent disease shared more public clonotypes (approximately 2,500) than newly diagnosed patients did (about 1,000). Preferential use of TRBV28, TRBJ1-2 and TRBJ2-5 was observed in persistent disease, whereas TRBV20-1 and TRBJ2-1 were favored in newly diagnosed disease.

This specimen's time point label, per the study, means: newly diagnosed GD, antithyroid drugs for less than 3 months. For both TCR sequencing and RNA sequencing, RNA was extracted from PBMCs using TRIzol. Graves' disease was diagnosed according to American Thyroid Association guidelines. Patients for the study were recruited at an endocrinology department in Xi'an, China. Each patient gave approximately 8.8 milliliters of peripheral blood, collected in an EDTA anticoagulant tube. Ficoll Paque Plus density gradient separation was used to isolate PBMCs, and no additional T cell sorting was done. An Agilent 2100 Bioanalyzer and agarose gel were used to check RNA quality, while a NanoDrop 2000 measured RNA concentration. The library was built by means of multiplex PCR. The reads were generated on an Illumina HiSeq 4000. TCR beta libraries were built with iRepertoire HTBI primers and Arm-PCR amplification of CDR3 regions. Before sequencing, the PCR products underwent gel purification. For the original study's pipeline: Gene usage analysis of CDR3 amino acid clonotypes relied on the 60 or so TRBV and over 13 TRBJ segments identified across samples. COPE and FqMerger were used to merge the filtered high-quality paired reads into contigs. Contigs were aligned with BLAST to IMGT TRBV, TRBD and TRBJ reference genes, and CDR3 was defined per IMGT. Clonotypes above 0.1% frequency were classified as highly expanded clones. Shannon entropy was used to measure repertoire diversity, and the Gini coefficient was used to measure V-J evenness. Public clonotypes were defined as clonotypes shared by more than one individual. TCRdb passed the public sequencing reads through fastp at Q25 and MiXCR, retaining productive beta sequences. Every entry covers one CDR3 protein and lists the most common genes and DNA from its rows. None of the V and J calls come from the authors' own analysis; TCRdb made them. Counted in this sample were some 460,000 distinct CDR3 sequences; around 16% of them appeared once. 10% to 15% of the sample rests with the top ten.

Many counts were recorded for this clonotype. Which antigen it targets is not known. No qualities accompany the bases; no much larger clone lies one base away. V is cut back by 4 bases and J by 3 bases, with 13 bases in the junction unmatched. CDR1 and CDR2 are read off the germline V gene (reference sequence) as MNHEY and SMNVEV. From its cysteine to its phenylalanine, the CDR3 spans 18 amino acids. Just the 54-base CDR3 DNA is kept, in frame starting at base 1. In addition, the sample was reused for a study of T cells in Graves' hyperthyroidism and ophthalmopathy. That second report states: Stable Graves' hyperthyroidism was defined as the absence of progression to ophthalmopathy over 18 months of follow-up. The hyperthyroidism patients were between 18 and 65 years old and newly diagnosed, with a disease duration of less than 2 months. Patients with uncontrolled infections, other autoimmune diseases, pregnancy or lactation were excluded. Diagnoses were based on clinical symptoms, serum thyroxine and TRAb, thyroid ultrasound and orbital computed tomography. For the first round of RT-PCR on the TCR CDR3, the HTBI primer set was used together with the Qiagen OneStep RT-PCR kit. Blood samples also contained most of the expanded thyroid clonotypes (frequency above 0.001), which suggests that blood repertoires may reflect thyroid immune responses. A model built on a 13 V-J signature distinguished ophthalmopathy from stable hyperthyroidism, reaching about 88% sensitivity and 81.08% specificity in cross-validation and 80%/75% in testing. In validation, the model predicted progression to ophthalmopathy with 55% to 71% sensitivity and 72% to 75% specificity, a median of 6.5 months before onset. A discovery cohort of approximately 100 patients, 43 with Graves' ophthalmopathy and under 60 with stable Graves' hyperthyroidism, was used to find distinguishing TCR V-J signatures. An independent validation cohort of 18 to 20 hyperthyroidism patients and 17 patients who later progressed to ophthalmopathy tested prospective prediction of ophthalmopathy. The roughly 94 discovery patients were randomly split 7:3 into training and test sets. The study also compared thyroid tissue and blood T-cell repertoires from a handful of Graves' hyperthyroidism patients. Following sampling, methimazole starting at 30 mg daily was given to hyperthyroidism patients, and high-dose intravenous methylprednisolone was given to ophthalmopathy patients. Libraries were constructed in a second round of multiplex PCR, after which size selection and purification were performed. Libraries were sequenced paired-end with 100 bp reads on an Illumina HiSeq2000. SOAPnuke was used to process the raw data, removing reads that contained adapters or uncalled bases, had a mean Phred below 15, or lacked an exact match to the constant primer or identifier. High-quality paired reads were merged using COPE v1.2.5, and each unique nucleotide sequence was defined as a clonotype. Clonotypes were aligned to IMGT TRBV, TRBD and TRBJ reference segments using MiTCR v1.1. The analysis was restricted to V-J combinations with a frequency above 0.0001, which together covered 99% to 99.2% of the repertoires. The TCS score was defined as the ratio of F50 (clonal expansion) to E x V (chaos), calculated using BLOSUM62-based TCRdist between CDR3 peptides within each V-J. Welch's t-statistics and random forest reduced fewer than 600 V-J features to around 14, which were used in a naive Bayes classifier (R e1071). Sample size was not statistically predetermined, and investigators were not blinded to group allocation. According to the paper, TCR Vbeta CDR3 sequencing was carried out on over 130 peripheral blood samples, which came from 40 to 45 ophthalmopathy, 75 to 80 hyperthyroidism and 17 progressor patients.

The clonotype was recovered from a man aged 35-49 years with Graves disease. Donor details come from another sample of the same person, matched by shared clones. The rearranged segments are TRBV27 and TRBJ2-7; a stretch of 12 junction bases matches TRBD2. Sequencing used peripheral blood mononuclear cells (PBMCs), obtained at new diagnosis, from a patient treated with antithyroid drugs. CDR3 protein: CASSSQPPTSGRVYEQYF. At the DNA level, the sequence is TGTGCCAGCAGTTCCCAACCACCGACTAGCGGGAGAGTCTACGAGCAGTACTTC.